Listed here are 28 T cell receptor beta chains from one sample, sequenced in a study of blood T cell repertoires in COVID-19. Assay used: immunoSEQ multiplex PCR; TCRdb lists only in-frame clones, some missing. The data contain around 130,000 clones, roughly 79% of them singletons. The sample comprised peripheral blood. These receptors originate from a human donor in a cohort sampled during active COVID-19.

The chain is built from TRBV19 and TRBJ1-1, with D unresolved. Germline assignment: CDR1 LNHDA and CDR2 SQIVND (reference sequence). The ends were cut back, 0 bases at V and 0 bases at J, with 8 bases in the middle. The CDR3 loop spans 15 amino acids. This CDR3 is CASSIDRLMNTEAFF. The CDR3 coding sequence is TGTGCCAGTAGTATAGATCGACTCATGAACACTGAAGCTTTCTTT.

The gene calls are TRBV5-5 and TRBJ1-2; D unresolved. Per the germline V gene, CDR1 is SGHKS and CDR2 is YYEKEE (reference sequence). The CDR3 contains 17 residues. V lost 2 bases to trimming and J lost 4 bases, with 21 bases between them. The CDR3 protein is CASSFMPGLTAFYGYTF. CDR3 nucleotides: TGTGCCAGCAGCTTCATGCCTGGACTCACGGCCTTCTATGGCTACACCTTC.

The V call is TRBV19, the J call TRBJ1-2; TRBD1 aligns across 7 bases. The ends lost 4 bases at V and 3 bases at J; junction bases unmatched: 8. CDR1 and CDR2 from the germline V gene are LNHDA and SQIVND (reference sequence). The CDR3 is 15 residues long. CDR3 DNA: TGTGCCAGTAGTACTGGGCCGACAGGGTACTATGGCTACACCTTC. This sequence encodes CASSTGPTGYYGYTF.

The V call is TRBV2, the J call TRBJ1-5; tentative D call: TRBD1 (6 bases). The germline V and J ends were trimmed by 5 bases and 0 bases, with 14 bases remaining between them. Germline values: CDR1 SNHLY, CDR2 FYNNEI. The CDR3 is 16 amino acids. The CDR3 nucleotides read TGTGCCAGCAGTACGACCAGGGGTTATAGCAATCAGCCCCAGCATTTT. Translation: CASSTTRGYSNQPQHF.

The chain is built from TRBV7-9 and TRBJ1-2; TRBD1 matches at 10 bases. This CDR3 is 12 amino acids long. V shed 7 bases, J shed 5 bases, and the junction held 1 base outside the gene matches. Germline V gene sequence: CDR1 SEHNR, CDR2 FQNEAQ (reference sequence). Here the CDR3 reads CASTGQGYGYTF. CDR3 nucleotides: TGTGCCAGCACGGGACAGGGGTATGGCTACACCTTC.

The chain couples TRBV28 to TRBJ1-6; 8 nucleotides line up with TRBD1. The CDR3 runs to 14 residues. V gave up 6 bases and J gave up 9 bases; unmatched junction bases: 7. Germline CDR1 is MDHEN and CDR2 is SYDVKM. DNA for the CDR3: TGTGCCAGCAGCAGGGACAGGATCCCTTCACCCCTCCACTTT. Translated, it gives CASSRDRIPSPLHF.

This clone was found a few times. The genes are TRBV9 and TRBJ1-2; weak D call: TRBD1 (5 bases). Per germline, CDR1 SGDLS and CDR2 YYNGEE. CDR3 size: 11 residues. The ends were cut back, 2 bases at V and 8 bases at J, with 7 bases in the middle. The CDR3 reads CASSVSGGYTF. The CDR3 DNA sequence: TGTGCCAGCAGCGTTTCAGGGGGCTACACCTTC.

Only a few counts were recorded for this clone. V usage is TRBV3-1 (or the pseudogene TRBV3-2) and J usage is TRBJ1-6; TRBD1 agrees at 7 bases. The trim removed 1 base at V and 7 bases at J, leaving 4 bases unmatched. This CDR3 region has 15 residues. Germline CDR1 LGHDT, CDR2 YNNKEL (reference sequence). The CDR3 region is CASSQGLRGNSPLHF. The CDR3 nucleotides are TGTGCCAGCAGCCAAGGCCTCAGGGGGAATTCACCCCTCCACTTT.

This clone showed up just once. The chain recombines TRBV5-4 with TRBJ2-3, with 8 bases lining up with TRBD2. The CDR3 covers 14 residues. Germline CDR1 and CDR2: SGHNT and YYREEE (reference sequence). V dropped 3 bases and J dropped 4; count of bases not matched to a gene: 4. DNA of the CDR3: TGTGCCAGCAGCTCCGGACTAGCCGCAGATACGCAGTATTTT. Translating gives CASSSGLAADTQYF.

J is TRBJ1-6 and V is TRBV6-8; D not resolved. The CDR3 is made up of 16 amino acids. Germline CDR1 MNHGY, CDR2 SAAAGT. Trimming removed 9 bases from V and 0 bases from J, with 15 bases in between. The CDR3 loop reads CARTFDRSSYNSPLHF. DNA of the CDR3: TGTGCCAGAACCTTCGACCGGAGCTCCTATAATTCACCCCTCCACTTT.

The chain links TRBV5-6 to TRBJ2-7, with D perhaps matching TRBD2 (5 bases). The germline V and J ends were trimmed by 0 bases and 5 bases, with 9 bases remaining between them. The CDR3 totals 13 residues. The germline V gene encodes CDR1 SGHDT and CDR2 YYEEEE. The CDR3 loop reads CASSLGRWNEQYF. In DNA form, the CDR3 reads TGTGCCAGCAGCTTGGGGAGGTGGAACGAGCAGTACTTC.

The chain carries TRBV5-1 and TRBJ1-2; 7 bases fit TRBD1. The ends lost 1 base at V and 3 bases at J; junction bases unmatched: 9. Germline CDR1 reads SGHRS; CDR2 reads YFSETQ. The CDR3 extends over 16 amino acids. The CDR3 protein is CASSLLPGQSDYGYTF. CDR3 sequence (DNA): TGCGCCAGCAGCTTGCTCCCGGGACAGTCCGACTATGGCTACACCTTC.

The V and J genes are TRBV11-3 and TRBJ2-3; 8 nucleotides line up with TRBD1. Germline CDR1 is SGHNT and CDR2 is YENEEA. The CDR3 covers 17 residues. The ends lost 5 bases at V and 6 bases at J; junction bases unmatched: 16. This CDR3 reads CASSRGQGTPALDTQYF. The CDR3 DNA is TGTGCCAGCAGCCGAGGACAGGGAACCCCAGCGCTCGATACGCAGTATTTT.

V gene TRBV6-5 combines with J gene TRBJ1-2; D unclear. V gave up 7 bases and J gave up 4 bases, with 19 bases separating them. CDR1 MNHEY and CDR2 SVGAGI come from the germline V gene. This CDR3 is built from 15 residues. The chain's CDR3 is CASKAGNALPYGYTF. The CDR3 DNA reads as TGTGCCAGCAAAGCAGGAAACGCTTTACCCTATGGCTACACCTTC.

This chain connects TRBV18 to TRBJ2-7, with D unclear. The length of the CDR3 is 16 residues. The germline V gene encodes CDR1 KGHSH and CDR2 LQKENI. Trimming took off 3 bases at V and 1 base at J, with 16 bases between the two ends. The CDR3 sequence is CASSPRQGSDSYEQYF. The CDR3 region has the DNA TGTGCCAGCTCACCTCGCCAAGGCAGCGATTCCTACGAGCAGTACTTC.

This clone has only one observation. This sequence joins TRBV19 and TRBJ1-5, with a tentative D call TRBD1 (6 bases). This CDR3 spans 19 amino acids. V was shortened by 1 base and J by 0 bases, with 19 bases between the two germline ends. Germline CDR1 and CDR2: LNHDA and SQIVND (reference sequence). DNA for the CDR3: TGTGCCAGTAGTATAGGAGCGGGGAAGGGGGGAGATAGCAATCAGCCCCAGCATTTT. Translated: CASSIGAGKGGDSNQPQHF.

This rearrangement joins TRBV11-3 to TRBJ2-1; D is possibly TRBD2 (7 bases). The CDR3 covers 17 residues. The germline V gene has CDR1 SGHNT and CDR2 YENEEA. V dropped 0 bases and J dropped 3 bases, with 15 bases sitting between them. The CDR3 sequence: CASSLELGGGLYNEQFF. As DNA, the CDR3 is TGTGCCAGCAGCTTAGAATTGGGCGGGGGCCTCTACAATGAGCAGTTCTTC.

V gene TRBV7-3 combines with J gene TRBJ1-2; possibly TRBD1 for D (5 bases). Germline V gene sequence: CDR1 SGHTA, CDR2 FQGTGA. Deletions cut 3 bases from V and 6 bases from J, with 14 bases between. The CDR3 has 14 residues. DNA for the CDR3: TGTGCCAGCAGCTTGAACGGCAGGGAACATGGCTACACCTTC. Its protein is CASSLNGREHGYTF.

The genes are TRBV28 and TRBJ2-1; a possible D gene is TRBD1 (5 bases). The germline gives CDR1 MDHEN, CDR2 SYDVKM. The CDR3 is 16 amino acids. Trimming took 6 bases from V and 7 from J, leaving 22 bases between them. The CDR3 loop is CASSSGQYGLVNEQFF. CDR3 DNA sequence: TGTGCCAGCAGCTCCGGACAATATGGCCTGGTTAATGAGCAGTTCTTC.

The genes are TRBV2 and TRBJ1-3, with D unresolved. The CDR3 has 15 amino acids. Trimming left V 3 bases short and J 0 bases short, with 9 bases between. CDR1 is SNHLY, CDR2 FYNNEI, per germline. CDR3 nucleotide sequence: TGTGCCAGCAGTGAGCGACGGGTCTCTGGAAACACCATATATTTT. It encodes CASSERRVSGNTIYF. The variable domain in full, completed from reference TRBV2 and TRBJ1-3, reads EPEVTQTPSHQVTQMGQEVILRCVPISNHLYFYWYRQILGQKVEFLVSFYNNEISEKSEIFDDQFSVERPDGSNFTLKIRSTKLEDSAMYFCASSERRVSGNTIYFGEGSWLTVV.

The chain couples TRBV19 to TRBJ2-2; 9 bases are a match to TRBD1. The CDR3 runs 17 residues. J gave up 3 bases and V 6 bases, and 11 bases lay outside the gene matches. CDR1 and CDR2 from the germline V gene are LNHDA and SQIVND (reference sequence). The CDR3 loop reads CASSRPRDRVDTGELFF. In DNA form, the CDR3 reads TGTGCCAGTAGCCGGCCTCGGGACAGGGTGGACACCGGGGAGCTGTTTTTT.

The rearrangement links TRBV19 to TRBJ2-2; 7 positions match TRBD2. With V trimmed by 3 bases and J by 6 bases, 7 bases remained unmatched. The CDR3 consists of 15 residues. Germline V CDR1 and CDR2: LNHDA, SQIVND (reference sequence). CDR3 bases: TGTGCCAGTAGTATGGGCCTAGCGGTGGCCGGGGAGCTGTTTTTT. Its translation: CASSMGLAVAGELFF.

This sequence joins TRBV18 and TRBJ2-5; perhaps TRBD1 as D (5 bases). This CDR3 spans 14 amino acids. V dropped 2 bases and J dropped 2 bases, with 9 bases sitting between them. Per the germline V gene, CDR1 is KGHSH and CDR2 is LQKENI. Written as DNA, the CDR3 is TGTGCCAGCTCACCAAATAAGGGGCAAGAGACCCAGTACTTC. Its protein product is CASSPNKGQETQYF.

CDR3 DNA: TGTGCCATCAGTTGGACAAAGGGGACTGAAGCTTTCTTT. This gives the protein CAISWTKGTEAFF. This chain connects TRBV10-3 to TRBJ1-1; D is possibly TRBD1 (5 bases). Germline CDR1 ENHRY, CDR2 SYGVKD. This CDR3 contains 13 residues. The V end lost 5 bases, the J end lost 5 bases, and 12 bases lay between the germline ends.

This clone was detected only a few times. This sequence joins TRBV29-1 and TRBJ2-7; D remains unclear. Germline-derived CDR1 and CDR2 are SQVTM and ANQGSEA. The CDR3 totals 12 residues. V was cut by 5 bases and J by 0 bases, with 8 bases left in between. Written as DNA, the CDR3 is TGCAGCGTTCAGGATAGCTCCTACGAGCAGTACTTC. It specifies CSVQDSSYEQYF.

The chain joins TRBV18 to TRBJ1-5; possible D gene TRBD1, 5 bases. In germline, CDR1 is KGHSH, CDR2 LQKENI. The CDR3 has 14 amino acids. With 6 bases removed from V and 1 base from J, the gap between germline ends came to 10 bases. The CDR3 spells CASSPTESNQPQHF. CDR3 coding DNA: TGTGCCAGCTCCCCGACAGAGAGCAATCAGCCCCAGCATTTT.

For this clone: The sample holds other DNA sequences that translate to the same CDR3. The rearrangement joins TRBV6-1 to TRBJ1-4; 10 nucleotides match TRBD1. The germline V gene has CDR1 MNHNS and CDR2 SASEGT. The CDR3 is 14 residues long. J lost 5 bases, V lost 3 bases, and 0 bases had no gene match. CDR3 sequence reads: CASSEGQGNEKLFF. CDR3 bases: TGTGCCAGCAGTGAGGGACAGGGGAATGAAAAACTGTTTTTT.

V usage is TRBV10-3 and J usage is TRBJ1-6; D is unresolved. V gave up 10 bases and J gave up 1 base, with 11 bases separating them. Germline CDR1 and CDR2: ENHRY and SYGVKD. The CDR3 totals 14 residues. The CDR3 bases are TGTGCCACCCTGAGCTCTTCCTATAATTCACCCCTCCACTTT. Protein: CATLSSSYNSPLHF.